The 23 T cell receptor beta chains below were found in one sample sequenced in a study of beta chain features in type 1 diabetes. The sequenced template was cDNA made from the entire isolated RNA. Assay used: immunoSEQ multiplex PCR; TCRdb lists only in-frame clones, some missing. This table holds tens of thousands of clones, approximately 59% found once. Material for sequencing was Tregs from blood. These receptors were obtained from a woman aged 18-35 years in good health.

The table lists this clone with a count of one. The chain carries TRBV2 and TRBJ2-1, with 10 bases that match TRBD1. With 7 bases clipped from V and 8 bases from J, the junction kept 8 bases outside the gene matches. There are 14 residues in the CDR3. The germline V gene has CDR1 SNHLY and CDR2 FYNNEI. The CDR3 region has the DNA TGTGCCAGCAAGGGACAGGGGACGTCGTATGAGCAGTTCTTC. Translation gives CASKGQGTSYEQFF.

The chain is built from TRBV6-1 and TRBJ2-2; a possible D gene is TRBD1 (6 bases). Trimming cost V 5 bases and J 5 bases, with 15 bases left between them. The CDR3 runs to 15 residues. Per germline, CDR1 MNHNS and CDR2 SASEGT. The CDR3 spells CASSSQPTGTGELFF. As DNA, the CDR3 is TGTGCCAGCAGTTCCCAACCCACAGGGACCGGGGAGCTGTTTTTT.

This clone appeared a few times. V usage is TRBV2 and J usage is TRBJ2-1, with 11 bases fitting TRBD2. The CDR3 is made up of 14 amino acids. CDR1 is SNHLY and CDR2 is FYNNEI in the germline V gene. V lost 7 bases to trimming and J lost 8 bases; unmatched junction nucleotides: 7. CDR3 in amino acids: CASTWLAGGDEQFF. CDR3 nucleotides: TGTGCCAGCACCTGGCTAGCGGGGGGCGATGAGCAGTTCTTC.

This rearrangement joins TRBV7-2 to TRBJ2-6, with D possibly matching TRBD2 (5 bases). This CDR3 has 14 residues. Germline V lookup: CDR1 SGHTA, CDR2 FQGNSA. The V and J ends lost 6 bases and 2 bases respectively, with 8 bases between them. The CDR3 reads CASSFSAGANVLTF. CDR3 nucleotide sequence: TGTGCCAGCAGTTTTAGCGCTGGGGCCAACGTCCTGACTTTC.

The rearrangement joins TRBV30 to TRBJ2-7; perhaps TRBD2 as D (6 bases). The CDR3 runs to 14 residues. Per the germline V gene, CDR1 is GTSNPN and CDR2 is SVGIG (reference sequence). The germline V and J ends were trimmed by 3 bases and 10 bases, with 22 bases remaining between them. CDR3 nucleotide sequence: TGTGCCTGGAGAGAGGTTAGCGGACCCTTGGAACAGTACTTC. Protein sequence: CAWREVSGPLEQYF.

The gene calls are TRBV6-5 and TRBJ1-5; possible D gene TRBD1, 5 bases. The CDR3 runs to 15 residues. In germline, CDR1 is MNHEY, CDR2 SVGAGI. The V gene lost 4 bases and the J gene lost 4 bases, with 14 bases spanning the gap. The CDR3: CASSSTRGGNQPQHF. DNA for the CDR3: TGTGCCAGCAGTTCTACTAGGGGAGGGAATCAGCCCCAGCATTTT.

This chain uses TRBV18 with TRBJ2-7, with TRBD1 as a possible D gene (6 bases). The CDR3 contains 13 residues. Germline V lookup: CDR1 KGHSH, CDR2 LQKENI. Trimming left V 6 bases short and J 2 bases short, with 11 bases between. The CDR3 DNA sequence: TGTGCCAGCTCCCGCCAGGGGACCTACGAGCAGTACTTC. It translates to CASSRQGTYEQYF.

V and J are TRBV6-1 and TRBJ2-2; 12 bases match TRBD2. The V gene's germline CDR1 is MNHNS and CDR2 SASEGT. V dropped 2 bases and J dropped 7; count of bases not matched to a gene: 5. The CDR3 consists of 16 residues. CDR3 protein: CASSERLAGGVGELFF. DNA for the CDR3: TGTGCCAGCAGTGAACGCCTAGCGGGAGGGGTCGGGGAGCTGTTTTTT.

The chain joins TRBV5-1 to TRBJ1-1, with D possibly being TRBD1 (6 bases). This CDR3 is built from 13 residues. Germline loops: CDR1 SGHRS, CDR2 YFSETQ. Trimming left V 4 bases short and J 7 bases short, with 14 bases between. CDR3 in amino acids: CASSPGGGREAFF. The CDR3 nucleotides are TGCGCCAGCAGCCCGGGTGGGGGCCGTGAAGCTTTCTTT.

This clone was detected only a few times. This chain uses TRBV11-3 with TRBJ2-5; TRBD1 agrees at 7 bases. The CDR3 spans 18 residues. J was trimmed by 2 bases and V by 4 bases; bases with no gene match: 16. CDR1 and CDR2 from the germline V gene are SGHNT and YENEEA. The CDR3 loop is CASSSGTESRPSQETQYF. In DNA, the CDR3 is TGTGCCAGCAGCTCGGGGACAGAGTCCCGTCCTAGTCAAGAGACCCAGTACTTC.

The gene calls are TRBV7-9 and TRBJ1-6; D ambiguous. Germline lookup yields CDR1 SEHNR and CDR2 FQNEAQ (reference sequence). The CDR3 has 12 amino acids. The V end lost 1 base, the J end lost 10 bases, and 5 bases lay between the germline ends. The CDR3 coding sequence is TGTGCCAGCAGCTTAGGGCGGTCACCCCTCCACTTT. Protein: CASSLGRSPLHF.

The genes are TRBV30 and TRBJ2-1; 9 bases are shared with TRBD2. V lost 0 bases to trimming and J lost 5 bases; unmatched junction nucleotides: 5. CDR3 length: 15 residues. Germline lookup yields CDR1 GTSNPN and CDR2 SVGIG (reference sequence). CDR3 sequence reads: CAWSVSSGIHNEQFF. The CDR3 DNA reads as TGTGCCTGGAGTGTTTCTAGCGGGATCCACAATGAGCAGTTCTTC.

The rearrangement links TRBV6-5 to TRBJ2-5, with 12 bases that match TRBD2. The assigned J gene may be wrong: the sequence end matches TRBJ2-7 better. The CDR3 length is 12 residues. The germline V gene encodes CDR1 MNHEY and CDR2 SVGAGI. CDR3 protein: CASTGLAGEQYF. DNA of the CDR3: TGTGCCAGCACGGGACTAGCGGGCGAGCAGTACTTC.

In this sample, this clone turned up a few times. V usage is TRBV5-1 and J usage is TRBJ1-1, with 8 nucleotides matching TRBD1. After removal of 0 bases from V and 1 base from J, the junction contained 8 bases not matched to a gene. Germline CDR1 is SGHRS and CDR2 is YFSETQ. The CDR3 is 17 amino acids. The CDR3 spells CASSLAGGGGSNTEAFF. The CDR3 coding sequence is TGCGCCAGCAGCTTGGCAGGGGGCGGTGGGTCGAACACTGAAGCTTTCTTT. The full variable domain, completed using reference TRBV5-1 and TRBJ1-1, is KAGVTQTPRYLIKTRGQQVTLSCSPISGHRSVSWYQQTPGQGLQFLFEYFSETQRNKGNFPGRFSGRQFSNSRSEMNVSTLELGDSALYLCASSLAGGGGSNTEAFFGQGTRLTVV.

V usage is TRBV4-1 and J usage is TRBJ2-7, with 9 bases aligning to TRBD1. Germline trimming cut 0 bases from V and 4 bases from J; bases unmatched to any gene: 7. The CDR3 loop spans 16 amino acids. Germline V gene sequence: CDR1 MGHRA, CDR2 YSYEKL. The CDR3 DNA sequence: TGCGCCAGCAGCCAAGATCTTGGGACAGGGAGATACGAGCAGTACTTC. This translates into CASSQDLGTGRYEQYF.

V is TRBV5-1 and J is TRBJ1-1; no clear D. From germline, CDR1 is SGHRS and CDR2 YFSETQ. This CDR3 contains 13 residues. The V gene lost 0 bases and the J gene lost 2 bases, with 5 bases spanning the gap. This CDR3 is CASSLERNTEAFF. The DNA for the CDR3 is TGCGCCAGCAGCTTGGAGAGAAACACTGAAGCTTTCTTT.

This clone was seen a handful of times. The chain recombines TRBV2 with TRBJ2-1, with 8 bases lining up with TRBD2. Germline V gives CDR1 SNHLY, CDR2 FYNNEI. After removal of 6 bases from V and 0 bases from J, the junction contained 4 bases not matched to a gene. The CDR3 totals 15 residues. The chain's CDR3 is CASSRGRPSYNEQFF. CDR3 DNA: TGTGCCAGCAGCCGCGGGAGGCCCTCCTACAATGAGCAGTTCTTC.

This chain links TRBV7-2 with TRBJ2-5; D may be TRBD1 (5 bases). The V gene lost 1 base and the J gene lost 1 base, with 10 bases spanning the gap. Germline V gene lookup returns CDR1 SGHTA and CDR2 FQGNSA. This CDR3 is built from 15 residues. CDR3 nucleotides: TGTGCCAGCAGCTTAGTGGGTACAGGCCAAGAGACCCAGTACTTC. Translated: CASSLVGTGQETQYF.

V usage is TRBV18 and J usage is TRBJ2-5; no reliable D call. The J call may be incorrect, as the DNA end agrees better with TRBJ2-7. Germline V gives CDR1 KGHSH, CDR2 LQKENI. There are 14 residues in the CDR3. This CDR3 reads CASSPPSFSYEQYF. CDR3 bases: TGTGCCAGCTCACCACCGAGCTTCTCCTACGAGCAGTACTTC.

The chain uses TRBV5-1 and TRBJ1-5, with TRBD1 as a possible D gene (5 bases). Trimming left V 4 bases short and J 6 bases short, with 17 bases between. This CDR3 has 15 amino acids. In germline, CDR1 is SGHRS, CDR2 YFSETQ. CDR3 sequence: CASSPGEGRAQPQHF. The CDR3, as DNA: TGCGCCAGCAGCCCGGGGGAGGGGAGGGCTCAGCCCCAGCATTTT.

The chain recombines TRBV7-2 with TRBJ2-2; 7 nucleotides agree with TRBD2. The length of the CDR3 is 17 residues. Losses at the gene ends were 2 bases for V and 3 bases for J; bases not matched to a gene: 9. Germline CDR1 SGHTA, CDR2 FQGNSA. This CDR3 reads CASSLMRGGRDTGELFF. The CDR3 DNA reads as TGTGCCAGCAGCTTAATGAGGGGAGGGCGGGACACCGGGGAGCTGTTTTTT.

The chain joins TRBV30 to TRBJ1-3, with no clear D. CDR1 is GTSNPN, CDR2 SVGIG, per germline (reference sequence). The CDR3 spans 16 residues. V was trimmed by 3 bases and J by 0 bases, leaving 15 bases between them. CDR3 in amino acids: CAWRERWRSSGNTIYF. The CDR3 coding sequence is TGTGCCTGGAGGGAGAGATGGAGGAGCTCTGGAAACACCATATATTTT.

V gene TRBV6-5 combines with J gene TRBJ2-2; D might be TRBD2 (6 bases). The CDR3 extends over 13 amino acids. Trimming took off 8 bases at V and 5 bases at J, with 12 bases between the two ends. Germline V gives CDR1 MNHEY, CDR2 SVGAGI. Here the CDR3 reads CASSGVLTGELFF. For the CDR3, the DNA is TGTGCCAGCTCGGGGGTCTTAACCGGGGAGCTGTTTTTT.